These 25 T cell receptor beta chains originate from one sample sequenced in a study of vaccination effects on CD4 cells after COVID-19. Antigen-specific CD4+ T cell clonotypes were called by their expansion after viral peptide-pool culture in ViraFEST. Subsequent to a culture period of under twelve days, CD4+ T cells were isolated. The vaccine recipients had no prior SARS-CoV-2 infection, with negative nucleocapsid antibodies. This table comes from immunoSEQ multiplex PCR, and its TCRdb copy is limited to in-frame clones, with some not included. The profile shows fewer than 55,000 clones, 79% of them singletons. Antigens for these TCRs are unknown. Sample: CD4+ T cells from PBMCs cultured with HCoV-OC43 spike peptides, taken before COVID-19 vaccination. Subset here: HCoV-OC43 spike overlapping peptide pool stimulation. The receptors come from a human donor who received a COVID-19 vaccine.

The chain has TRBV4-1 and TRBJ1-5; D is unresolved. Trimming shortened V by 0 bases and J by 5 bases, and 11 bases separated the two germline ends. Germline V gene data show CDR1 as MGHRA and CDR2 as YSYEKL. The CDR3 totals 15 residues. CDR3 sequence reads: CASSQDSTPHQPQHF. The CDR3 region has the DNA TGCGCCAGCAGCCAAGATTCGACCCCCCATCAGCCCCAGCATTTT.

The gene calls are TRBV6-5 and TRBJ2-2; possibly TRBD1 for D (6 bases). This CDR3 contains 15 residues. V gave up 8 bases and J gave up 6 bases, with 19 bases separating them. In germline, CDR1 is MNHEY, CDR2 SVGAGI. CDR3 residues: CASRSPQGSSGELFF. In nucleotides, the CDR3 is TGTGCCAGCCGCAGTCCACAGGGAAGCTCCGGGGAGCTGTTTTTT.

The chain links TRBV6-1 to TRBJ2-5; D is unresolved. This CDR3 spans 15 amino acids. The V end was cut by 0 bases, the J end by 5 bases, with 13 bases between. Germline CDR1 is MNHNS and CDR2 is SASEGT. The chain's CDR3 is CASSEAYGLGETQYF. In DNA form, the CDR3 reads TGTGCCAGCAGTGAAGCCTACGGGTTGGGGGAGACCCAGTACTTC.

This chain links TRBV5-1 with TRBJ2-5; tentative D call: TRBD1 (5 bases). In germline, CDR1 is SGHRS, CDR2 YFSETQ. The ends were cut back, 2 bases at V and 5 bases at J, with 16 bases in the middle. The length of the CDR3 is 15 residues. In DNA form, the CDR3 reads TGCGCCAGCAGCTTAATCCCAGGGAAATGGGAGACCCAGTACTTC. Protein sequence: CASSLIPGKWETQYF. The full variable domain, in which reference TRBV5-1 and TRBJ2-5 provide the parts outside the CDR3, is KAGVTQTPRYLIKTRGQQVTLSCSPISGHRSVSWYQQTPGQGLQFLFEYFSETQRNKGNFPGRFSGRQFSNSRSEMNVSTLELGDSALYLCASSLIPGKWETQYFGPGTRLLVL.

This chain links TRBV6-6 with TRBJ1-2; D is unresolved. The CDR3 length is 12 residues. Germline lookup yields CDR1 MNHNY and CDR2 SVGAGI (reference sequence). Trimming removed 4 bases at V and 7 bases at J, with 10 bases between. The CDR3 nucleotides read TGTGCCAGCAGTTCCGTGTCGGGTGGCTACACCTTC. This encodes CASSSVSGGYTF.

The chain has TRBV29-1 and TRBJ1-1; 8 bases are shared with TRBD1. This CDR3 has 14 residues. J gave up 2 bases and V 6 bases, and 8 bases lay outside the gene matches. Germline-derived CDR1 and CDR2 are SQVTM and ANQGSEA. The CDR3 sequence: CSVRTGRLNTEAFF. CDR3 sequence (DNA): TGCAGCGTAAGGACAGGGAGACTTAACACTGAAGCTTTCTTT.

V usage is TRBV3-1 (or the pseudogene TRBV3-2) and J usage is TRBJ1-1; the D is unclear. CDR1 is LGHDT and CDR2 is YNNKEL in the germline V gene (reference sequence). The CDR3 consists of 15 residues. The V end lost 4 bases, the J end lost 2 bases, and 14 bases lay between the germline ends. CDR3 loop: CASSPRMASNTEAFF. Here the CDR3 DNA reads TGTGCCAGCAGCCCCCGTATGGCATCAAACACTGAAGCTTTCTTT.

The V and J genes are TRBV7-2 and TRBJ1-2; TRBD1 is a possible D gene (6 bases). The ends were cut back, 1 base at V and 2 bases at J, with 11 bases in the middle. Per the germline V gene, CDR1 is SGHTA and CDR2 is FQGNSA. The CDR3 totals 15 residues. The CDR3 protein is CASSLVLGANYGYTF. The DNA of the CDR3 is TGTGCCAGCAGCTTAGTTCTGGGGGCAAACTATGGCTACACCTTC.

The gene calls are TRBV5-1 and TRBJ2-5, with D possibly TRBD2 on 6 matching bases. This CDR3 contains 15 residues. V lost 2 bases and J 4 bases, leaving 15 bases between the germline ends. Germline V gene sequence: CDR1 SGHRS, CDR2 YFSETQ. CDR3 DNA: TGCGCCAGCAGCTTAACCGGGGGAGGCTTAGAGACCCAGTACTTC. Encoded protein: CASSLTGGGLETQYF.

This sequence joins TRBV18 and TRBJ2-3; 11 bases align to TRBD1. J gave up 5 bases and V 3 bases, and 7 bases lay outside the gene matches. Per germline, CDR1 KGHSH and CDR2 LQKENI. The CDR3 has 16 residues. For the CDR3, the DNA is TGTGCCAGCTCACCGCTTGGACAGGGGGCGGGAGATACGCAGTATTTT. Its translation: CASSPLGQGAGDTQYF.

This clone occurred a few times. J is TRBJ1-3 and V is TRBV7-3; maybe TRBD1 (5 bases). The germline V and J ends were trimmed by 5 bases and 1 base, with 9 bases remaining between them. The CDR3 spans 14 residues. From germline, CDR1 is SGHTA and CDR2 FQGTGA. The CDR3 is CASSQTASGNTIYF. The CDR3 DNA is TGTGCCAGCAGCCAGACAGCGTCTGGAAACACCATATATTTT.

V gene TRBV2 combines with J gene TRBJ2-3, with 7 bases identical to TRBD1. This CDR3 has 16 amino acids. V lost 6 bases, J lost 0 bases, and 9 bases stayed unmatched. Germline V gene data show CDR1 as SNHLY and CDR2 as FYNNEI. Written as DNA, the CDR3 is TGTGCCAGCAGGGACCGGGACAGATCTAGCACAGATACGCAGTATTTT. As protein: CASRDRDRSSTDTQYF.

The rearrangement links TRBV5-1 to TRBJ1-2; 12 nucleotides align to TRBD1. V was clipped by 0 bases and J by 4 bases; unmatched bases: 10. The CDR3 totals 18 residues. CDR1 is SGHRS, CDR2 YFSETQ, per germline. CDR3 sequence reads: CASSLVPSGTGGFYGYTF. The DNA for the CDR3 is TGCGCCAGCAGCTTGGTCCCCTCAGGGACAGGGGGCTTCTATGGCTACACCTTC.

The J gene is TRBJ2-2, the V gene TRBV5-1; weak D call: TRBD1 (6 bases). The CDR3 runs to 15 residues. V was cut by 6 bases and J by 0 bases, with 12 bases left in between. Germline CDR1 SGHRS, CDR2 YFSETQ. CDR3 region: CASTRSGANTGELFF. CDR3 nucleotide sequence: TGCGCCAGCACCAGATCAGGGGCGAACACCGGGGAGCTGTTTTTT.

This rearrangement joins TRBV5-1 to TRBJ2-5, with 14 positions matching TRBD2. Germline trimming cut 3 bases from V and 5 bases from J; bases unmatched to any gene: 9. Per the germline V gene, CDR1 is SGHRS and CDR2 is YFSETQ. CDR3 size: 17 residues. For the CDR3, the DNA is TGCGCCAGCAGCTGGACAGGGACTAGCGGGGGATCGGAGACCCAGTACTTC. This encodes CASSWTGTSGGSETQYF.

This chain connects TRBV11-2 to TRBJ1-1, with 9 bases aligning to TRBD1. Unmatched junction bases numbered 8, after V lost 5 bases and J lost 4 bases. Germline V lookup: CDR1 SGHAT, CDR2 FQNNGV. This CDR3 region has 15 residues. CDR3 sequence reads: CASSTGRTGVTEAFF. The DNA for the CDR3 is TGTGCCAGCAGCACAGGTCGGACAGGGGTCACTGAAGCTTTCTTT.

The chain recombines TRBV30 with TRBJ2-1, with a possible D match to TRBD2 (6 bases). V was cut by 3 bases and J by 1 base, with 10 bases left in between. This CDR3 has 14 residues. Germline CDR1 and CDR2: GTSNPN and SVGIG (reference sequence). The CDR3 nucleotides read TGTGCCTGGAGCGGAGGGCAGTCCTACAATGAGCAGTTCTTC. This encodes CAWSGGQSYNEQFF. Filled out from reference TRBV30 and TRBJ2-1, the complete variable domain reads SQTIHQWPATLVQPVGSPLSLECTVEGTSNPNLYWYRQAAGRGLQLLFYSVGIGQISSEVPQNLSASRPQDRQFILSSKKLLLSDSGFYLCAWSGGQSYNEQFFGPGTRLTVL.

This clone is a singleton in its sample. V and J are TRBV28 and TRBJ1-2, with a weak D call TRBD1 (6 bases). This CDR3 region has 12 residues. Germline lookup yields CDR1 MDHEN and CDR2 SYDVKM. The ends were cut back, 6 bases at V and 4 bases at J, with 9 bases in the middle. The DNA for the CDR3 is TGTGCCAGCAGGGACAGCTTCTATGGCTACACCTTC. Its translation is CASRDSFYGYTF.

This chain uses TRBV5-5 with TRBJ1-2; maybe TRBD1 (6 bases). Deletions cut 4 bases from V and 2 bases from J, with 15 bases between. CDR1 SGHKS and CDR2 YYEKEE come from the germline V gene (reference sequence). The length of the CDR3 is 15 residues. CDR3 in amino acids: CASSTLGGSNYGYTF. CDR3 nucleotides: TGTGCCAGCAGCACGCTGGGGGGCTCCAACTATGGCTACACCTTC.

This chain links TRBV6-5 with TRBJ2-1; the match to TRBD2 covers 8 bases. CDR1 is MNHEY, CDR2 SVGAGI, per germline. Trimming took 6 bases from V and 3 from J; bases not matched to a gene: 10. This CDR3 comprises 16 residues. The CDR3 sequence: CASSYAGSGGYNEQFF. DNA of the CDR3: TGTGCCAGCAGCTACGCCGGGAGCGGGGGCTACAATGAGCAGTTCTTC.

The V call is TRBV19, the J call TRBJ2-5; D not certain. Germline CDR1 LNHDA, CDR2 SQIVND (reference sequence). Trimming removed 7 bases at V and 0 bases at J, with 9 bases between. The CDR3 sequence is 13 residues long. CDR3 bases: TGTGCCAGTACCCCACCTGACCAAGAGACCCAGTACTTC. Translating it yields CASTPPDQETQYF.

The J gene is TRBJ1-1, the V gene TRBV25-1; unclear D gene. V shed 7 bases and J shed 1 base, with 7 bases lying between them. Germline values: CDR1 MGHDK, CDR2 SYGVNS. The CDR3 covers 12 residues. The CDR3 reads CASKLTNTEAFF. The DNA of the CDR3 is TGTGCCAGCAAACTGACGAACACTGAAGCTTTCTTT.

The chain carries TRBV9 and TRBJ1-1; maybe TRBD1 (6 bases). The V gene lost 6 bases and the J gene lost 1 base, with 13 bases spanning the gap. The CDR3 consists of 14 residues. The germline gives CDR1 SGDLS, CDR2 YYNGEE. The CDR3 spells CASTRGQRNTEAFF. The DNA for the CDR3 is TGTGCCAGCACCCGAGGACAGCGGAACACTGAAGCTTTCTTT.

This rearrangement joins TRBV1 to TRBJ1-1. TRBV1 is listed as a pseudogene. The CDR3 runs to 14 residues. Here the CDR3 reads CTSRPPSDYTEAFF. The CDR3 nucleotides read TGCACCAGCAGACCCCCTTCGGATTACACTGAAGCTTTCTTT.

This clone was seen only once. This specimen includes other DNA sequences encoding the same CDR3. The rearrangement uses TRBV7-3 and TRBJ1-1, with a tentative D call TRBD1 (5 bases). Trimming shortened V by 5 bases and J by 1 base, and 8 bases separated the two germline ends. This CDR3 has 13 residues. The germline CDR1 and CDR2 sequences are SGHTA and FQGTGA. The CDR3 nucleotides read TGTGCCAGCAGCCTGACAGCGAACACTGAAGCTTTCTTT. It codes for CASSLTANTEAFF.